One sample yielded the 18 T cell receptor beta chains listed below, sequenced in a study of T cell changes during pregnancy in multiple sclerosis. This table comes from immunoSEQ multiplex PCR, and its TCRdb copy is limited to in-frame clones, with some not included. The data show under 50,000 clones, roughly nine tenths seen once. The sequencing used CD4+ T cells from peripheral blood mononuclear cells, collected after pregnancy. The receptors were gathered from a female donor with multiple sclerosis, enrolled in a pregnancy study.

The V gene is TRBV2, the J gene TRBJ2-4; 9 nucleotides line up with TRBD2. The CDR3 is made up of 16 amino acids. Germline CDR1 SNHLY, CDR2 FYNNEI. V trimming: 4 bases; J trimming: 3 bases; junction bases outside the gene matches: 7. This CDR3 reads CASSGFGGRVKNIQYF. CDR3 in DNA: TGTGCCAGCAGTGGTTTTGGCGGGAGGGTCAAAAACATTCAGTACTTC.

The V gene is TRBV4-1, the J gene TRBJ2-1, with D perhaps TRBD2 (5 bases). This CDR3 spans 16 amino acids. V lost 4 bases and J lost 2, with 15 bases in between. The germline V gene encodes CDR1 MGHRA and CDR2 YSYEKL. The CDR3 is CASSRERLAPYNEQFF. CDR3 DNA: TGCGCCAGCAGCCGAGAGCGGCTTGCCCCCTACAATGAGCAGTTCTTC.

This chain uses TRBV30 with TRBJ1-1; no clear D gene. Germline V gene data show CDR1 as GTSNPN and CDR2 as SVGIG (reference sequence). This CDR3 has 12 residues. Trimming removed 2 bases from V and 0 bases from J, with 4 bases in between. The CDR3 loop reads CAWSPVNTEAFF. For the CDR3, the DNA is TGTGCCTGGAGTCCGGTGAACACTGAAGCTTTCTTT.

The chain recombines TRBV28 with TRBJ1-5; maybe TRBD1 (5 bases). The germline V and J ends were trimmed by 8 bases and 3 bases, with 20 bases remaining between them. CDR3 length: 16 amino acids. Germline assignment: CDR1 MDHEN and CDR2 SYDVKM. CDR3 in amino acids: CASWDFVEGNNQPQHF. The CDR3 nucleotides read TGTGCCAGCTGGGACTTTGTAGAGGGCAACAATCAGCCCCAGCATTTT.

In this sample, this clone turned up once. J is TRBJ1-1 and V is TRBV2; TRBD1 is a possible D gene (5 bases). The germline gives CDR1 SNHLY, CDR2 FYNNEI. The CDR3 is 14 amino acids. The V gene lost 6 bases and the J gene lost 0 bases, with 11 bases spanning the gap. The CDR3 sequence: CASSPLGVNTEAFF. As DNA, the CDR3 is TGTGCCAGCAGCCCGTTAGGGGTGAACACTGAAGCTTTCTTT. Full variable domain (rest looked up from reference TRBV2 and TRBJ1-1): EPEVTQTPSHQVTQMGQEVILRCVPISNHLYFYWYRQILGQKVEFLVSFYNNEISEKSEIFDDQFSVERPDGSNFTLKIRSTKLEDSAMYFCASSPLGVNTEAFFGQGTRLTVV.

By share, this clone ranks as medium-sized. CDR3 sequence: CASSYQGRGGETEAFF. The CDR3 DNA reads TGTGCCAGCAGTTATCAGGGGAGAGGGGGGGAAACTGAAGCTTTCTTT. The gene calls are TRBV6-6 and TRBJ1-1; TRBD1 is a possible D gene (6 bases). V lost 3 bases and J 5 bases, leaving 19 bases between the germline ends. The CDR3 runs to 16 residues. Germline-derived CDR1 and CDR2 are MNHNY and SVGAGI (reference sequence).

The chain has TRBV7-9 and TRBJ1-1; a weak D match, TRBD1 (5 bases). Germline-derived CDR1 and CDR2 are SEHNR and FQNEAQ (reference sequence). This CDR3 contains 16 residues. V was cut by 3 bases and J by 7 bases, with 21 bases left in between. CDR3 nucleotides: TGTGCCAGCAGCTTGTCTGGCGACAGCTACTTAAATGAAGCTTTCTTT. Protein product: CASSLSGDSYLNEAFF.

CDR3 sequence (DNA): TGTGCCAGCAGCTTAAGCGGGAGGGCCGAAGAGACCCAGTACTTC. The encoded protein is CASSLSGRAEETQYF. The chain joins TRBV7-2 to TRBJ2-5, with 10 bases identical to TRBD2. Germline V gives CDR1 SGHTA, CDR2 FQGNSA. Trimming removed 2 bases from V and 3 bases from J; junction bases left unmatched: 3. This CDR3 comprises 15 residues.

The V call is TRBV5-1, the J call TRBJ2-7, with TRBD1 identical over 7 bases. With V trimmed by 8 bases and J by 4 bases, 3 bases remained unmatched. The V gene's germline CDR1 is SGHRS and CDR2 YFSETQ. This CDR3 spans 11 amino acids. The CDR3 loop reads CARDRVYEQYF. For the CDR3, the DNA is TGCGCCAGAGACAGGGTTTACGAGCAGTACTTC.

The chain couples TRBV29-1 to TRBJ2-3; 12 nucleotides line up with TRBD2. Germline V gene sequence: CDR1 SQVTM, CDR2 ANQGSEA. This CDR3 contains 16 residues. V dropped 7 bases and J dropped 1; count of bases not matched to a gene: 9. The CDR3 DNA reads TGCAGCGGATTGCGACTAGCGGGAGATCGCACAGATACGCAGTATTTT. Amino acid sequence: CSGLRLAGDRTDTQYF.

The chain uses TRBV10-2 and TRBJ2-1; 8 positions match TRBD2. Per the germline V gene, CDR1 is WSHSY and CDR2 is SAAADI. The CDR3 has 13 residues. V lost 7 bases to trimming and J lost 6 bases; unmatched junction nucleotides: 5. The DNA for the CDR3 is TGCGCCAGCAATCTAGCGGGCGGCAATGAGCAGTTCTTC. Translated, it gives CASNLAGGNEQFF.

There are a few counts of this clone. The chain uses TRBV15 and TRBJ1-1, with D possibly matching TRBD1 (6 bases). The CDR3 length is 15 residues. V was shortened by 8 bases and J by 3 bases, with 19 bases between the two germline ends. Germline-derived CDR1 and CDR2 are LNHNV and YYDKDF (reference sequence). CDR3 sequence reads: CATQRTGSVDTEAFF. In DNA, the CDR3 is TGTGCCACCCAGAGAACAGGGTCAGTAGACACTGAAGCTTTCTTT.

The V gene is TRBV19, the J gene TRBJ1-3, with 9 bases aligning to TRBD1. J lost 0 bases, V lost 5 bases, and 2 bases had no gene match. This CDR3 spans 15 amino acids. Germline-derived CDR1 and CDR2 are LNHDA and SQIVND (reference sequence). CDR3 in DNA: TGTGCCAGTAGTTCGGACAGGGGCTCTGGAAACACCATATATTTT. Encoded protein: CASSSDRGSGNTIYF. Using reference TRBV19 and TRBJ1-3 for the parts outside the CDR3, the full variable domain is DGGITQSPKYLFRKEGQNVTLSCEQNLNHDAMYWYRQDPGQGLRLIYYSQIVNDFQKGDIAEGYSVSREKKESFPLTVTSAQKNPTAFYLCASSSDRGSGNTIYFGEGSWLTVV.

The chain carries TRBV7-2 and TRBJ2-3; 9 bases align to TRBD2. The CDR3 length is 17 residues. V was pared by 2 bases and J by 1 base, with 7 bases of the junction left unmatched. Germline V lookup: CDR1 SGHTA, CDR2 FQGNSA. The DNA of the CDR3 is TGTGCCAGCAGCTTATTTGGACTAGCGCATGGCACAGATACGCAGTATTTT. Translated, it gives CASSLFGLAHGTDTQYF.

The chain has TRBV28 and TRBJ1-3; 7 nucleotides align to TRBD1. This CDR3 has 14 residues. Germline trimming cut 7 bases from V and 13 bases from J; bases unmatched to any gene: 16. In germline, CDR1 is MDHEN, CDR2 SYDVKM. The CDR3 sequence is CASIPGTEKLMIYF. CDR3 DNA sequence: TGTGCCAGCATCCCCGGGACAGAGAAATTGATGATATATTTT.

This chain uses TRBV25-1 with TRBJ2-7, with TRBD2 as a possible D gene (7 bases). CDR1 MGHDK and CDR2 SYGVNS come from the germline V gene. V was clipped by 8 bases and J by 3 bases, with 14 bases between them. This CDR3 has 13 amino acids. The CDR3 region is CASSSGTYYEQYF. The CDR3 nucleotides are TGTGCCAGCTCCAGCGGGACATACTACGAGCAGTACTTC.

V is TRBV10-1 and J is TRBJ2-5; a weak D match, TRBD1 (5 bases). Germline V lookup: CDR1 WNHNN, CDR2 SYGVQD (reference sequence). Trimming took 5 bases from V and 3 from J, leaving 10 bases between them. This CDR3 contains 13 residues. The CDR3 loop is CASSSGLEETQYF. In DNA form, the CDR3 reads TGCGCCAGCAGTTCAGGGTTGGAAGAGACCCAGTACTTC.

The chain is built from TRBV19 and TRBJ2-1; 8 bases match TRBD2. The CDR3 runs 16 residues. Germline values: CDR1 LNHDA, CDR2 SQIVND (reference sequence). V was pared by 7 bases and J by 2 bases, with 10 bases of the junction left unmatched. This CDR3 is CASNLGAGAAYNEQFF. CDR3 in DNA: TGTGCCAGTAATCTGGGAGCGGGAGCGGCCTACAATGAGCAGTTCTTC. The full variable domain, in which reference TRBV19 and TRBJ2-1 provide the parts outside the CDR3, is DGGITQSPKYLFRKEGQNVTLSCEQNLNHDAMYWYRQDPGQGLRLIYYSQIVNDFQKGDIAEGYSVSREKKESFPLTVTSAQKNPTAFYLCASNLGAGAAYNEQFFGPGTRLTVL.